The sequence of this TCR beta chain was determined in a study of blood T cell repertoires in COVID-19. CDR3 length: 12 residues. Germline-derived CDR1 and CDR2 are SGHTS and YDEGEE. With V trimmed by 7 bases and J by 6 bases, 3 bases remained unmatched. Measured with immunoSEQ multiplex PCR; TCRdb has only the in-frame clones, and not every one. The data show nearly 350,000 clones, with roughly 90% seen just once and 7% to 8% held by the top ten. Sequenced material: peripheral blood. This clonotype originated in a woman between 65 and 79 years old with COVID-19, enrolled during active disease. The chain couples TRBV5-8 to TRBJ2-5; 10 nucleotides align to TRBD1. CDR3 DNA: TGTGCCAGCGGGGGACAGGGGAAGACCCAGTACTTC. Its protein is CASGGQGKTQYF.